The table lists the clone carrying this T cell receptor (beta chain) with a few counts. Its antigen is as yet unknown. Unique molecular identifiers were carried by the TCR beta cDNA libraries. Between roughly 0.95 and 10 million T cells gave rise to 450,000 to 650,000 cDNA molecules. MiXCR, applied by TCRdb to the PCR reads, yields one record per CDR3 protein. Seen here are around 700,000 distinct CDR3 sequences, approximately 59% observed once, and the top ten hold about 10%. This entry is derived from a study of post-analysis software for immune sequencing data. Study results and limitations: Strong co-clustering by F measure was evident for samples that had been prepared in the same batch. Compared against controls, patients with multiple sclerosis displayed significantly lower normalized Chao1 diversity. A handful of TRBV segments appeared more often in patients than in controls, and TRBV5-6, TRBV5-1 and TRBV20-1 were among these.

The length of the CDR3 is 12 residues. CDR1 and CDR2 from the germline V gene are SQVTM and ANQGSEA. Trimming at V came to 5 bases and at J to 8 bases, leaving 3 bases not matched to a gene. The sample consisted of blood. V is TRBV29-1 and J is TRBJ1-4; TRBD1 agrees at 9 bases. The origin of this receptor is a girl aged 2 to 9 with multiple sclerosis. This CDR3 is CSVRQGDEKLFF. For the CDR3, the DNA is TGCAGCGTTCGACAGGGGGACGAAAAACTGTTTTTT.